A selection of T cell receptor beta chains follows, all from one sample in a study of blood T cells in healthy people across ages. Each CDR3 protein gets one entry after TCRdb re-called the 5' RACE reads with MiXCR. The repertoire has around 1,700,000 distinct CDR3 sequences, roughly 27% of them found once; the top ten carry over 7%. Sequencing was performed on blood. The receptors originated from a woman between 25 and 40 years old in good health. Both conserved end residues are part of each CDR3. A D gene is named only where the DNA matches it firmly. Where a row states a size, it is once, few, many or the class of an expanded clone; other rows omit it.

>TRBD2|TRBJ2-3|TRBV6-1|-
TGTGCCAGCAGGAAAAATCCTAGCGGGAGAACAGGTACGCAGTATTTT
CASRKNPSGRTGTQYF
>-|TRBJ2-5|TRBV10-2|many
TGCGCCAGCAGTGCTCGGACGCTGGAGACCCAGTACTTC
CASSARTLETQYF
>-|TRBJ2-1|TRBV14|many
TGTGCCAGCAGCCAAGAGTTGGGGGCCGGCTCCTACAATGAGCAGTTCTTC
CASSQELGAGSYNEQFF
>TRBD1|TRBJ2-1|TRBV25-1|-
TGTGCCAGCAGTGATTCCGGGACAGGGAGGAACAATGAGCAGTTCTTC
CASSDSGTGRNNEQFF
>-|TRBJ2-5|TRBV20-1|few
TGCAGTGCGGACGACGGACGGGGTTATTCCCAAGAGACCCAGTACTTC
CSADDGRGYSQETQYF
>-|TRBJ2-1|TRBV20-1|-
TGCAGTGCTGCGTCCGGCAGCAATGAGCAGTTCTTC
CSAASGSNEQFF
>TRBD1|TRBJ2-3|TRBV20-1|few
TGCAGTGCTAGAGATCGGGTCACAGGGGGCTTCACGGATACGCAGTATTTT
CSARDRVTGGFTDTQYF
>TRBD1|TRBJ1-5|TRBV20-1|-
TGCAGTGCTATGAGGACAGGGAGATATAGCAATCAGCCCCAGCATTTT
CSAMRTGRYSNQPQHF
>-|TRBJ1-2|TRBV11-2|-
TGTGCCAGCAGCCCGCTCAGGGGACACCTTAACTATGGCTACACCTTC
CASSPLRGHLNYGYTF
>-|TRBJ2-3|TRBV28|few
TGTGCCAGCAGTTTTGGAGGAACGGCCACAGATACGCAGTATTTT
CASSFGGTATDTQYF
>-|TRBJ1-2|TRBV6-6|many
TGTGCCAGCAGCCCGGCCTCCGGGTCCCATGGGGGCTACACCTTC
CASSPASGSHGGYTF
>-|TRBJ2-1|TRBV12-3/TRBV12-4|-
TGTGCCAGCAGTACCGACGCCTCTAGCGCTTCCCAAGAGACCCAGTTCTTC
CASSTDASSASQETQFF
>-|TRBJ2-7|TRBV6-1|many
TGTGCCAGCAGTGATCGGGACCTCAGGAGCTCCTACGAGCAGTACTTC
CASSDRDLRSSYEQYF
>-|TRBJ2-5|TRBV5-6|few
TGTGCCAGCAGTAGGGGGAGGGCCGGGGAGACCCAGTACTTC
CASSRGRAGETQYF
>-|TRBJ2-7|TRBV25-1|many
TGTGCCAGCAGTGAATCCTGGGGGGCTAGCGGCCTCTACGAGCAGTACTTC
CASSESWGASGLYEQYF
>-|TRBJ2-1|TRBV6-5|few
TGTGCCAGCGGGTCGGGACTCAACTTCAATGAGCAGTTCTTC
CASGSGLNFNEQFF
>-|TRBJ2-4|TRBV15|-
TGTGCCACCAGCATGCGAACGGGAGAGAATGAGCAGTACTTC
CATSMRTGENEQYF
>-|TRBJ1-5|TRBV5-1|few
TGCGCCAGCAGCTCGACAGGAGGGGATCAGCCCCAGCATTTT
CASSSTGGDQPQHF
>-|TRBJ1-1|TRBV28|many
TGTGCCAGTATGGTGAACACTGAAGCTTTCTTT
CASMVNTEAFF
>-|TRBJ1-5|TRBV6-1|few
TGTGCCAGCAGTGCTAAGTTTTATAGCAATCAGCCCCAGCATTTT
CASSAKFYSNQPQHF
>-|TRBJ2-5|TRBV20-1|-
TGCAGTGCTAGGGCCGGGACGGCGGGAACCCAGTACTTC
CSARAGTAGTQYF
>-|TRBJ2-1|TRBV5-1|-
TGCGCCAGCAGCTTCCCCCAAGAGACCCAGTTCTTC
CASSFPQETQFF
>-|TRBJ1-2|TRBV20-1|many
TGCAGTGCTAGAGATTATGGGACCACTAGCTATGGCTACACCTTC
CSARDYGTTSYGYTF
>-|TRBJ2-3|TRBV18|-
TGTGCCAGCTCATCGCTACGGGGGAGTACAGATACGCAGTATTTT
CASSSLRGSTDTQYF
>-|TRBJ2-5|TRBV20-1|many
TGCAGTGCTCCTCAAAGGGGCCAAGAGACCCAGTACTTC
CSAPQRGQETQYF